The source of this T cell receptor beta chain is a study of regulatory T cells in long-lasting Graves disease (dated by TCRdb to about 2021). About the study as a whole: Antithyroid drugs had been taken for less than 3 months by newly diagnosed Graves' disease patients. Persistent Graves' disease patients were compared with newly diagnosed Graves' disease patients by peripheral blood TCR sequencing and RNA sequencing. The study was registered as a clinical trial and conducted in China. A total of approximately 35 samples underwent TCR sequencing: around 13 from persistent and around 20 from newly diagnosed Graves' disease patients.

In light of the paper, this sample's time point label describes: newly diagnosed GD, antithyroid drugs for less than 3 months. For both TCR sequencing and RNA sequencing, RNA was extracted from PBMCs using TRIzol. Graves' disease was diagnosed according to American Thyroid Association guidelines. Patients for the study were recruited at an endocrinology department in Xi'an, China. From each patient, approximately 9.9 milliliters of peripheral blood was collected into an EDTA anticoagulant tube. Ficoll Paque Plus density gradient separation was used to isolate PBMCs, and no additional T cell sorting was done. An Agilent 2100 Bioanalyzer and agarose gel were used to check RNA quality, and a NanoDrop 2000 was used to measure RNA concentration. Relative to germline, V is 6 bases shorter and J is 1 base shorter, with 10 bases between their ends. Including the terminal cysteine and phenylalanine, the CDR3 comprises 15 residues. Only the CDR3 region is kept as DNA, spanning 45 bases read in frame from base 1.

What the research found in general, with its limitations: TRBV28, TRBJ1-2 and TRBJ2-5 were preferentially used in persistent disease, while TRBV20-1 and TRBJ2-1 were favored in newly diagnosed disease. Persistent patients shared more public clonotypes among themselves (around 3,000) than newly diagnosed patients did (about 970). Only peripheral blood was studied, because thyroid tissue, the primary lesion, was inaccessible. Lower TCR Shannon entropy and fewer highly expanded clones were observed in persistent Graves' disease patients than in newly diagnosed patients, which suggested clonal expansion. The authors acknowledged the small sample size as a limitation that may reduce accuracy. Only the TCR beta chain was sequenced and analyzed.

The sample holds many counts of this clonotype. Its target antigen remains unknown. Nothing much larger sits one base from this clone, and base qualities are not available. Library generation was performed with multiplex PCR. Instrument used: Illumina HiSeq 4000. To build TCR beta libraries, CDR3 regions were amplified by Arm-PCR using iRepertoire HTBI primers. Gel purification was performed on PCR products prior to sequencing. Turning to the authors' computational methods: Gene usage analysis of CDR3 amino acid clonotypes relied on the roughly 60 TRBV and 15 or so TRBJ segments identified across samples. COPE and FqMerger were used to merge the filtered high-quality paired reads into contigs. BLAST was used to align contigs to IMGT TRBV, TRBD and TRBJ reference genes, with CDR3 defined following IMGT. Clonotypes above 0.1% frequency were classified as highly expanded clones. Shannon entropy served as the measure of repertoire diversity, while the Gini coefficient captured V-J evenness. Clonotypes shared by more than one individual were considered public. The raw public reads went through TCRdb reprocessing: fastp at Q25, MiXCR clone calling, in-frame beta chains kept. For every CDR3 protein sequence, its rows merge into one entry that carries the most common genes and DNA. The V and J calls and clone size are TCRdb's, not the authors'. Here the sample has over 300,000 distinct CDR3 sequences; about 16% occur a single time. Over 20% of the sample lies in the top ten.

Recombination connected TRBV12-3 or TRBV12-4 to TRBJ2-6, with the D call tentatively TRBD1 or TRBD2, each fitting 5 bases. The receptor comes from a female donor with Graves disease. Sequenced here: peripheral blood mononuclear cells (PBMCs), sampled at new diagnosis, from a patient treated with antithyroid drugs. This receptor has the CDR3 CASRPGTSGANVLTF. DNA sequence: TGTGCCAGCAGGCCGGGGACGTCTGGGGCCAACGTCCTGACTTTC.